This TCR beta chain was captured by sequencing in a study of T cell clonality in common variable immunodeficiency. Study conclusions and caveats: In common variable immunodeficiency, TCR beta chains reportedly carried fewer deletions and N-nucleotide insertions. Links between repertoire features and CVID complications were heterogeneity-limited.

Produced via immunoSEQ multiplex PCR; TCRdb's table is partial and in-frame only. This table holds roughly 17,000 clones with no singletons; the top ten claim roughly 15%. This clone was detected a few times. Its specificity is unknown. This receptor was obtained from a human donor with common variable immunodeficiency. The material sequenced was peripheral blood mononuclear cells.

CDR3 DNA, as far as it was read: TGTGCCAGTAGTATTTTCCCCGGCTCCTATAATTCACCC. Translated, it gives CASSIFPGSYNSP. The full CDR3 is CASSIFPGSYNSPLHF. The chain uses TRBV19 and TRBJ1-6; no definite D call. The read is 3 residues too short to cover the CDR3 end, so that end is filled in from the germline J gene. Per the germline V gene, CDR1 is LNHDA and CDR2 is SQIVND (reference sequence). This CDR3 contains 16 residues. V dropped 3 bases and J dropped 0 bases, with 9 bases sitting between them.